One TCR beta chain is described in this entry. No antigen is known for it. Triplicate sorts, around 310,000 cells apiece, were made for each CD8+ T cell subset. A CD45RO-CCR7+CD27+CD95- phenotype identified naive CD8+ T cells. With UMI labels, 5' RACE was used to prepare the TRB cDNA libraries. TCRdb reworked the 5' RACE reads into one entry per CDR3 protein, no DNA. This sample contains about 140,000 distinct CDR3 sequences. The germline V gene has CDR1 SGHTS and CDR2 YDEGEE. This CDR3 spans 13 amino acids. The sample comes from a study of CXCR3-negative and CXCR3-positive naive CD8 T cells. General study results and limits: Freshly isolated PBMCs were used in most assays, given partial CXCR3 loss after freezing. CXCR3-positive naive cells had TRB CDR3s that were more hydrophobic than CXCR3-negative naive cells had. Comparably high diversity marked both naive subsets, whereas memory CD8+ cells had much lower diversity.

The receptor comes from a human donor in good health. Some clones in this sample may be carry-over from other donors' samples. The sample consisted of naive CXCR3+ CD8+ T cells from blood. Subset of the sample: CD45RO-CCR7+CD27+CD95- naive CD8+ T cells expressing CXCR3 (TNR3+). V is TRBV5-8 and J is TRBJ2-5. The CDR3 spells CASSLPPVETQYF.